The 21 T cell receptor beta chains presented below share a single source sample, sequenced in a study of T-cell reconstitution after alpha-beta-depleted transplantation in children. Unique molecular identifiers were used to barcode this TCRbeta library. TCRdb re-analysed the PCR reads in MiXCR, keeping a single row per CDR3 protein. Among some 500,000 distinct CDR3 sequences listed, less than 35% were seen once. The sequencing used PBMCs from the stem cell graft donor, collected from the stem cell graft. The receptors come from a human donor who donated a stem cell graft to a child with aplastic anemia.

This clonotype was counted between two and nine times. The CDR3 nucleotides are TGTGCCAGCAGTTTATCTCCCCCGAACACCGGGGAGCTGTTTTTT. Translated: CASSLSPPNTGELFF. The chain links TRBV12-3 or TRBV12-4 to TRBJ2-2; the D is unclear. V dropped 2 bases and J dropped 0 bases, with 7 bases sitting between them. The CDR3 totals 15 residues.

This clonotype was seen a few times. The V call is TRBV15, the J call TRBJ2-1; D is perhaps TRBD2 (5 bases). Trimming stripped 0 bases from V and 2 bases from J, with 20 bases between. CDR3 length: 19 amino acids. Germline values: CDR1 LNHNV, CDR2 YYDKDF (reference sequence). CDR3 nucleotide sequence: TGTGCCACCAGCAGAGAGGAGGTATGGGCTTGGTATACCTACAATGAGCAGTTCTTC. Its translation: CATSREEVWAWYTYNEQFF.

This clonotype was seen a handful of times. The V gene is TRBV27, the J gene TRBJ2-2, with TRBD1 matching 7 bases. In germline, CDR1 is MNHEY, CDR2 SMNVEV (reference sequence). The CDR3 consists of 15 residues. Trimming removed 6 bases from V and 1 base from J; junction bases left unmatched: 5. The CDR3, as DNA: TGTGCCAGCAGCAACCGGGACAGGAACACCGGGGAGCTGTTTTTT. Its translation: CASSNRDRNTGELFF.

This clonotype was found once. The CDR3 loop reads CASSFWGNTGELFF. CDR3 DNA: TGTGCCAGCAGCTTCTGGGGGAACACCGGGGAGCTGTTTTTT. The V gene is TRBV5-5, the J gene TRBJ2-2; D not certain. Germline V gene lookup returns CDR1 SGHKS and CDR2 YYEKEE (reference sequence). The CDR3 has 14 amino acids. The V end was cut by 2 bases, the J end by 1 base, with 6 bases between.

The chain links TRBV19 to TRBJ2-2; 8 bases are a match to TRBD2. V shed 4 bases and J 3 bases; nucleotides not matched to a gene: 16. This CDR3 contains 19 residues. Germline assignment: CDR1 LNHDA and CDR2 SQIVND (reference sequence). CDR3 sequence (DNA): TGTGCCAGTAGTACCCCCCCTTCTGGCCTAGCGGGTTACACCGGGGAGCTGTTTTTT. Its translation: CASSTPPSGLAGYTGELFF.

The V and J genes are TRBV18 and TRBJ1-1; no reliable D call. V was shortened by 4 bases and J by 1 base, with 13 bases between the two germline ends. The CDR3 runs to 15 residues. Germline assignment: CDR1 KGHSH and CDR2 LQKENI. The CDR3 here is CASSLSGIRNTEAFF. DNA of the CDR3: TGTGCCAGCTCACTGTCGGGGATACGGAACACTGAAGCTTTCTTT.

The CDR3 here is CSAIQRTGTDTQYF. The CDR3 nucleotides read TGCAGTGCCATCCAGCGGACTGGCACAGATACGCAGTATTTT. V usage is TRBV20-1 and J usage is TRBJ2-3; possibly TRBD2 for D (5 bases). The germline V and J ends were trimmed by 6 bases and 1 base, with 14 bases remaining between them. CDR3 size: 14 residues. CDR1 and CDR2 (germline): DFQATT, SNEGSKA (reference sequence).

V and J are TRBV10-1 and TRBJ1-1; 7 bases agree with TRBD1. Germline assignment: CDR1 WNHNN and CDR2 SYGVQD (reference sequence). Trimming at V came to 3 bases and at J to 1 base, leaving 5 bases not matched to a gene. The CDR3 has 15 residues. CDR3 nucleotides: TGCGCCAGCAGTGAAGGGGGCTTAGGGAACACTGAAGCTTTCTTT. This sequence encodes CASSEGGLGNTEAFF.

This clonotype was counted only a few times. This chain joins TRBV29-1 and TRBJ2-1; TRBD2 agrees at 7 bases. This CDR3 comprises 14 residues. Germline CDR1 SQVTM, CDR2 ANQGSEA. V lost 5 bases, J lost 8 bases, and 12 bases stayed unmatched. In nucleotides, the CDR3 is TGCAGCGTTACTTTCGCGGGAGCGGGACATGAGCAGTTCTTC. Translation: CSVTFAGAGHEQFF.

The CDR3 DNA is TGTGCCAGCAGCTCCGAGATGTACATTTCGGGAGCCTATGGCTACACCTTC. It specifies CASSSEMYISGAYGYTF. The chain is built from TRBV5-5 and TRBJ1-2; D remains unclear. CDR3 size: 17 residues. Trimming stripped 3 bases from V and 4 bases from J, with 22 bases between. Germline V CDR1 and CDR2: SGHKS, YYEKEE (reference sequence).

The chain couples TRBV15 to TRBJ1-2; maybe TRBD1 (5 bases). Germline V lookup: CDR1 LNHNV, CDR2 YYDKDF (reference sequence). Trimming cost V 0 bases and J 5 bases, with 16 bases left between them. CDR3 length equals 16 residues. The CDR3 here is CATSRDQGRAAYGYTF. The CDR3 DNA reads as TGTGCCACCAGCAGAGATCAAGGCAGGGCTGCATATGGCTACACCTTC.

In its sample, this clonotype was seen a few times. This chain links TRBV20-1 with TRBJ2-7; D is perhaps TRBD1 (5 bases). Germline V gives CDR1 DFQATT, CDR2 SNEGSKA (reference sequence). Trimming took off 3 bases at V and 0 bases at J, with 6 bases between the two ends. This CDR3 is built from 12 residues. The CDR3 protein is CSASDSSYEQYV. CDR3 bases: TGCAGTGCTAGCGACAGCTCCTACGAGCAGTACGTC.

The chain carries TRBV7-9 and TRBJ2-1; 12 bases are shared with TRBD2. J lost 2 bases, V lost 1 base, and 3 bases had no gene match. CDR1 and CDR2 from the germline V gene are SEHNR and FQNEAQ (reference sequence). The CDR3 totals 17 residues. The CDR3 protein is CASSLGTSGIAYNEQFF. CDR3 nucleotides: TGTGCCAGCAGCTTAGGGACTAGCGGGATTGCCTACAATGAGCAGTTCTTC.

This chain links TRBV27 with TRBJ2-1; the D is unclear. The CDR3 extends over 13 amino acids. Looked up from germline, CDR1 is MNHEY and CDR2 is SMNVEV (reference sequence). V was cut by 4 bases and J by 1 base, with 5 bases left in between. The CDR3 loop reads CASSSLSYNEQFF. DNA for the CDR3: TGTGCCAGCAGTTCGCTATCCTACAATGAGCAGTTCTTC.

The chain combines TRBV11-3 with TRBJ2-1; D is possibly TRBD1 (6 bases). Germline V CDR1 and CDR2: SGHNT, YENEEA. The V gene lost 4 bases and the J gene lost 7 bases, with 14 bases spanning the gap. CDR3 size: 14 residues. DNA for the CDR3: TGTGCCAGCAGCTCAGACTTTAGGGGGAATGAGCAGTTCTTC. It translates to CASSSDFRGNEQFF. Based on the CDR3 plus reference TRBV11-3 and TRBJ2-1, the full variable domain is EAGVVQSPRYKIIEKKQPVAFWCNPISGHNTLYWYLQNLGQGPELLIRYENEEAVDDSQLPKDRFSAERLKGVDSTLKIQPAELGDSAVYLCASSSDFRGNEQFFGPGTRLTVL.

The rearrangement joins TRBV19 to TRBJ2-3; the D is unclear. This CDR3 spans 14 amino acids. V dropped 2 bases and J dropped 6 bases, with 12 bases sitting between them. Germline loops: CDR1 LNHDA, CDR2 SQIVND (reference sequence). CDR3: CASSIMIGGDTQYF. DNA for the CDR3: TGTGCCAGTAGTATAATGATCGGTGGGGATACGCAGTATTTT.

The chain is built from TRBV7-8 and TRBJ2-3; a weak D match, TRBD1 (6 bases). The CDR3 covers 17 residues. Trimming removed 7 bases from V and 5 bases from J, with 25 bases in between. Germline V gives CDR1 SGHVS, CDR2 FQNEAQ. The CDR3 nucleotides read TGTGCCAGCACCCTCACTCCGCCGGGAACCAGGGGAGATACGCAGTATTTT. This encodes CASTLTPPGTRGDTQYF.

This chain links TRBV5-1 with TRBJ2-5; 7 bases align to TRBD2. This CDR3 is built from 13 residues. The V gene end was trimmed by 9 bases and the J gene end by 2 bases; junction bases not matched to a gene: 7. CDR1 SGHRS and CDR2 YFSETQ come from the germline V gene. The CDR3 is CATRRAGQETQYF. In DNA, the CDR3 is TGCGCCACCAGACGAGCGGGACAAGAGACCCAGTACTTC. Variable domain in full (rest from reference TRBV5-1 and TRBJ2-5): KAGVTQTPRYLIKTRGQQVTLSCSPISGHRSVSWYQQTPGQGLQFLFEYFSETQRNKGNFPGRFSGRQFSNSRSEMNVSTLELGDSALYLCATRRAGQETQYFGPGTRLLVL.

This clonotype was seen a single time. V and J are TRBV20-1 and TRBJ1-2, with D perhaps TRBD1 (5 bases). Germline-derived CDR1 and CDR2 are DFQATT and SNEGSKA (reference sequence). The CDR3 has 17 amino acids. Deletions cut 0 bases from V and 7 bases from J, with 24 bases between. CDR3 loop: CSARDRVGGSIHAGYTF. The CDR3 DNA follows: TGCAGTGCTAGAGATCGGGTGGGGGGGTCCATTCATGCTGGCTACACCTTC.

The CDR3 sequence is CASTFDPIFVIREGQDNEQFF. DNA of the CDR3: TGTGCCAGCACCTTTGACCCCATCTTCGTGATTAGGGAGGGCCAAGACAATGAGCAGTTCTTC. The chain carries TRBV12-3 or TRBV12-4 and TRBJ2-1; TRBD2 aligns across 7 bases. J was trimmed by 5 bases and V by 7 bases; bases with no gene match: 29. The CDR3 loop spans 21 amino acids.

The CDR3 nucleotides are TGTGCCAGCAGGCCTAGCGGGTACAATGAGCAGTTCTTC. Translating gives CASRPSGYNEQFF. The chain links TRBV12-3 or TRBV12-4 to TRBJ2-1; 8 positions agree with TRBD2. The CDR3 runs 13 residues. V trimming: 6 bases; J trimming: 4 bases; junction bases outside the gene matches: 2.